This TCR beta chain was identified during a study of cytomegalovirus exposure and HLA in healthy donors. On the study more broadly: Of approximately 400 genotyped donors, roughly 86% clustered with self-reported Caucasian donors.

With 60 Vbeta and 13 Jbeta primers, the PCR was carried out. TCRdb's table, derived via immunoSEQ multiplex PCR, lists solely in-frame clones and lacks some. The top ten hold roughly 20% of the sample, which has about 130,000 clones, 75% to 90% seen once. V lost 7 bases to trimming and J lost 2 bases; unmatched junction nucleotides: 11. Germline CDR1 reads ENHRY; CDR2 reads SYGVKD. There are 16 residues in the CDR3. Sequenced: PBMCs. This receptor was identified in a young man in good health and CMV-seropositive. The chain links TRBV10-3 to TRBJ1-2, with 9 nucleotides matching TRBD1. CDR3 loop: CAITRTVGTGNYGYTF. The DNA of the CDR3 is TGTGCCATCACTAGAACCGTCGGGACAGGGAACTATGGCTACACCTTC.